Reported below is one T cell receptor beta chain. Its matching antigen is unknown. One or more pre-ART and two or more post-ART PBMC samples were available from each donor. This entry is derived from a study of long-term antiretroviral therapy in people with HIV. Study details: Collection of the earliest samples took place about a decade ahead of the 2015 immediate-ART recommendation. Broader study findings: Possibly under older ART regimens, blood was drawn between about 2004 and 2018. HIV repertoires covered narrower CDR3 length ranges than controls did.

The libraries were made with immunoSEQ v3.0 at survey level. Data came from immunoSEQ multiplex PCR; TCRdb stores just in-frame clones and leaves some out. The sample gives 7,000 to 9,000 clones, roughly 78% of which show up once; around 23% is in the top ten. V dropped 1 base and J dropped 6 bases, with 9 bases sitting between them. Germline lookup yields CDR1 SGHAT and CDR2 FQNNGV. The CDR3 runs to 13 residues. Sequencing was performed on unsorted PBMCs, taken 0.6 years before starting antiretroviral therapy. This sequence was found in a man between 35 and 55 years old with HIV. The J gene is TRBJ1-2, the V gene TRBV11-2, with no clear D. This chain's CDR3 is CASSLVTLDGYTF. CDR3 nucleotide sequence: TGTGCCAGCAGCTTAGTCACGCTGGATGGCTACACCTTC.